The 12 T cell receptor beta chains reported below all come from one sample, sequenced in a study of blood T cell repertoires in COVID-19. The table came from immunoSEQ multiplex PCR; TCRdb's copy has only in-frame clones and leaves some out. The data contain 150,000 or so clones, 88% of them seen just once; the ten biggest clones take up 9% to 12%. Sequencing was carried out using peripheral blood. Every receptor here comes from a middle-aged man with acute or convalescent COVID-19.

The chain is built from TRBV3-1 (or the pseudogene TRBV3-2) and TRBJ1-1; 7 nucleotides agree with TRBD1. With 4 bases clipped from V and 0 bases from J, the junction kept 5 bases outside the gene matches. CDR1 is LGHDT, CDR2 YNNKEL, per germline (reference sequence). The CDR3 is 15 amino acids. The CDR3 protein is CASSLRGQVNTEAFF. DNA of the CDR3: TGTGCCAGCAGCCTCCGTGGACAGGTGAACACTGAAGCTTTCTTT.

The chain links TRBV14 to TRBJ1-1; the D is unclear. This CDR3 contains 15 residues. V was cut by 3 bases and J by 2 bases, with 13 bases left in between. Germline loops: CDR1 SGHDN, CDR2 FVKESK. DNA for the CDR3: TGTGCCAGCAGCCACGGGAGGCGGTTCAACACTGAAGCTTTCTTT. It yields the protein CASSHGRRFNTEAFF.

The CDR3 coding sequence is TGTGCCAGCTCACCTAAGACAGGGATTGCAGACTATGGCTACACCTTC. Translating gives CASSPKTGIADYGYTF. The J gene is TRBJ1-2, the V gene TRBV18, with 7 bases that match TRBD1. V was pared by 3 bases and J by 3 bases, with 10 bases of the junction left unmatched. The CDR3 totals 16 residues. Germline V gene lookup returns CDR1 KGHSH and CDR2 LQKENI.

This chain joins TRBV19 and TRBJ2-7; unclear D gene. The germline CDR1 and CDR2 sequences are LNHDA and SQIVND (reference sequence). V was trimmed by 6 bases and J by 0 bases, leaving 15 bases between them. The CDR3 is made up of 15 amino acids. The CDR3 DNA sequence: TGTGCCAGTAGCTCGGTCGAGACAAGCTCCTACGAGCAGTACTTC. This codes for CASSSVETSSYEQYF.

This clone was observed a single time. The V gene is TRBV11-2, the J gene TRBJ1-1, with D possibly matching TRBD1 (5 bases). Germline values: CDR1 SGHAT, CDR2 FQNNGV. This CDR3 has 13 residues. Trimming took 4 bases from V and 8 from J, leaving 14 bases between them. The chain's CDR3 is CASSSVYNREAFF. CDR3 in DNA: TGTGCCAGCAGCTCAGTGTACAACAGGGAAGCTTTCTTT.

The V gene is TRBV19, the J gene TRBJ1-4, with a tentative D call TRBD1 (6 bases). This CDR3 contains 12 residues. The V end lost 2 bases, the J end lost 11 bases, and 9 bases lay between the germline ends. Germline values: CDR1 LNHDA, CDR2 SQIVND (reference sequence). The CDR3 nucleotides are TGTGCCAGTAGTATACTTAGGGGGAAACTGTTTTTT. It encodes CASSILRGKLFF.

The CDR3 DNA reads as TGTGCCAGCAGAGGTAAAAGGCTAGAGGGCTACGAGCAGTACTTC. It codes for CASRGKRLEGYEQYF. The chain joins TRBV28 to TRBJ2-7; tentative D call: TRBD2 (5 bases). Germline CDR1 is MDHEN and CDR2 is SYDVKM. V lost 6 bases and J 3 bases, leaving 18 bases between the germline ends. The CDR3 is 15 amino acids.

This chain uses TRBV10-1 with TRBJ2-5; D perhaps matches TRBD1 (5 bases). This CDR3 spans 13 amino acids. V was pared by 4 bases and J by 9 bases, with 15 bases between. CDR1 and CDR2 (germline): WNHNN, SYGVQD (reference sequence). For the CDR3, the DNA is TGCGCCAGCAGTGGGGCACTTCAAGGGGCCCAGTACTTC. Amino acid sequence: CASSGALQGAQYF.

The rearrangement uses TRBV3-1 (or the pseudogene TRBV3-2) and TRBJ1-1; D remains ambiguous. Germline values: CDR1 LGHDT, CDR2 YNNKEL (reference sequence). V lost 1 base, J lost 1 base, and 7 bases lay in between. The CDR3 covers 14 residues. CDR3: CASSQGSWNTEAFF. CDR3 nucleotide sequence: TGTGCCAGCAGCCAAGGTTCCTGGAACACTGAAGCTTTCTTT.

This chain uses TRBV28 with TRBJ1-1, with D possibly being TRBD1 (6 bases). V was cut by 7 bases and J by 0 bases, with 15 bases left in between. CDR3 length: 15 amino acids. Germline values: CDR1 MDHEN, CDR2 SYDVKM. The CDR3 loop is CASKSTGLLNTEAFF. In DNA, the CDR3 is TGTGCCAGCAAAAGTACAGGGCTCCTGAACACTGAAGCTTTCTTT.

This chain links TRBV3-1 (or the pseudogene TRBV3-2) with TRBJ2-3; tentative D call: TRBD2 (6 bases). Trimming took off 0 bases at V and 8 bases at J, with 15 bases between the two ends. Germline V gene sequence: CDR1 LGHDT, CDR2 YNNKEL (reference sequence). This CDR3 is 15 amino acids long. This CDR3 is CASSQERRGLVTQYF. As DNA, the CDR3 is TGTGCCAGCAGCCAAGAGAGGCGGGGATTGGTTACGCAGTATTTT.

The chain has TRBV6-5 and TRBJ1-1; tentative D call: TRBD1 (5 bases). Looked up from germline, CDR1 is MNHEY and CDR2 is SVGAGI. The CDR3 runs 14 residues. Deletions cut 7 bases from V and 5 bases from J, with 17 bases between. The CDR3 DNA is TGTGCCAGCACTCTTCGGGGGGGTGGGACTGAAGCTTTCTTT. Translated: CASTLRGGGTEAFF.